This T cell receptor beta chain came from a study of PD-L1 blockade in urothelial cancer. Study context: Between 0 and 3 chemotherapy regimens preceded treatment for each patient.

This clone was counted between two and nine times. Libraries were prepared by immunoSEQ multiplex PCR; TCRdb keeps only in-frame clonotypes and omits some of them. The sample records approximately 100,000 clones, 91% being singletons. The origin of this receptor is a woman aged 80 or older with urothelial cancer. This sample comprised PBMCs, obtained around atezolizumab (anti-PD-L1) treatment.

Here the CDR3 reads CASSVSRSGRSYNEQFF. CDR3 nucleotides: TGTGCCAGCAGCGTATCCCGTAGCGGGCGCTCCTACAATGAGCAGTTCTTC. The chain combines TRBV9 with TRBJ2-1; TRBD2 agrees at 7 bases. The trim removed 1 base at V and 0 bases at J, leaving 7 bases unmatched. Germline V lookup: CDR1 SGDLS, CDR2 YYNGEE. The CDR3 is made up of 17 amino acids.